Included here is one T cell receptor beta chain sequence, with context. The data were obtained in a study of OX40 agonist ivuxolimab in advanced cancers. Study overall: Dose-escalation patients suffered from hepatocellular carcinoma, melanoma, renal cell or head and neck cancer. The mean age was about 61 years, ranging from about 20 to 85, with around four fifths of participants male.

Sequencing used immunoSEQ multiplex PCR; TCRdb keeps in-frame clones, though not all of them. Of 70,000 to 95,000 clones in the sample, 70% to 85% were seen once. Autoimmune disease history or systemic immunosuppression excluded patients. Peripheral blood came from all dose cohorts at three timepoints. Per germline, CDR1 MDHEN and CDR2 SYDVKM. Trimming pared 7 bases from V and 1 base from J, leaving 8 bases between. The CDR3 has 12 residues. The clonotype was recovered from an adult with an advanced solid tumor such as melanoma, head and neck, liver or kidney cancer. The rearrangement joins TRBV28 to TRBJ2-7; D ambiguous. The specimen comprised CD4+ or CD8+ T cells sorted from blood, sampled in a trial of the OX40 agonist ivuxolimab. CDR3 protein: CASTTTSYEQYF. Here the CDR3 DNA reads TGTGCCAGCACCACCACGTCCTACGAGCAGTACTTC.